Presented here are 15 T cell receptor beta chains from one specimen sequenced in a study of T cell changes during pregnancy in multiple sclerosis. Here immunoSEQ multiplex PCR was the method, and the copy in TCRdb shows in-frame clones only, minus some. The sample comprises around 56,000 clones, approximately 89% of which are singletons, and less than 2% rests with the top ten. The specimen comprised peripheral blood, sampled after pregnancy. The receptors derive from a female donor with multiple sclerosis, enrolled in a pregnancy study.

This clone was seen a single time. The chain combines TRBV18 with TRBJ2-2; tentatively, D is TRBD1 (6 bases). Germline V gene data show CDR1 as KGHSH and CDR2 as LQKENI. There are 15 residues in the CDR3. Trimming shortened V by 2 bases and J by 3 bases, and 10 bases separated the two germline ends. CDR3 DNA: TGTGCCAGCTCACCAAGTTACAGGGACACCGGGGAGCTGTTTTTT. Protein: CASSPSYRDTGELFF.

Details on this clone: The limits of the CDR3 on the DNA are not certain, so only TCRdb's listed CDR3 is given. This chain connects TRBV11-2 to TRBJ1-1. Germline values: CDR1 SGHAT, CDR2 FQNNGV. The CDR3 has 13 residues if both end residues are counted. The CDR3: CASSFLWNTEAFF.

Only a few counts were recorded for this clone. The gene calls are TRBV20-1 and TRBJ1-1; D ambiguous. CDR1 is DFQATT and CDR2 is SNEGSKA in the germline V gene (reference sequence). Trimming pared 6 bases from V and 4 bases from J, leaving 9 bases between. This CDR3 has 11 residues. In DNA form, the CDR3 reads TGCAGTGCCACCTCTAGCACTGAAGCTTTCTTT. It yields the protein CSATSSTEAFF.

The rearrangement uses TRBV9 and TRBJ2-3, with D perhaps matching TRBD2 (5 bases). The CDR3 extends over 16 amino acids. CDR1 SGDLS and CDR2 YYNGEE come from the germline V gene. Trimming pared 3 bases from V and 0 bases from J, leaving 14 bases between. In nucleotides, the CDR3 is TGTGCCAGCAGCGGGTTCCGGAGAGGGAGCACAGATACGCAGTATTTT. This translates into CASSGFRRGSTDTQYF.

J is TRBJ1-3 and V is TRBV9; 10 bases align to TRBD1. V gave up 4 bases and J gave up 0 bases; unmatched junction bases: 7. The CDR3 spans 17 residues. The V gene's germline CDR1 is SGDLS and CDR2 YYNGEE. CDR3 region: CASSPTWDRGSGNTIYF. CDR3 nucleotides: TGTGCCAGCAGCCCCACCTGGGACAGGGGCTCTGGAAACACCATATATTTT.

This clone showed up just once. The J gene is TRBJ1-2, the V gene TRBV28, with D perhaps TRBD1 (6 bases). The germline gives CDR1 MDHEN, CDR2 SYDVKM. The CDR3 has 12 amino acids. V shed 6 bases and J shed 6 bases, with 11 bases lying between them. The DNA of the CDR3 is TGTGCCAGCAGCCTACAGGGAAATGGCTACACCTTC. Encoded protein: CASSLQGNGYTF.

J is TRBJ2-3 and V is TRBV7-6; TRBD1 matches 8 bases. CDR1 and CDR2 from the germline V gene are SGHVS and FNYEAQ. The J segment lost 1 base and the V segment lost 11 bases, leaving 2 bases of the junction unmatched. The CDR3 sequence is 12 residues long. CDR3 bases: TGTGCCCCGACAGGGGGCACAGATACGCAGTATTTT. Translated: CAPTGGTDTQYF.

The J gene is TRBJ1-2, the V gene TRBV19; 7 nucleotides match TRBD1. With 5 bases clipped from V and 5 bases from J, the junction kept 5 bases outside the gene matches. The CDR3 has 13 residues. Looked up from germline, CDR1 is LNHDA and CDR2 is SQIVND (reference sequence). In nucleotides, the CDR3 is TGTGCCAGTAGTCCGGACAGGCATTATGGCTACACCTTC. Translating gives CASSPDRHYGYTF.

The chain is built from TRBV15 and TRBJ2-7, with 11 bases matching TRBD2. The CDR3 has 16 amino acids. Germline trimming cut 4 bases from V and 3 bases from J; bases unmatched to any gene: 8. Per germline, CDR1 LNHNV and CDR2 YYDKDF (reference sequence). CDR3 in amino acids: CATSIGSGGVDYEQYF. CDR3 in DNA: TGTGCCACCAGCATTGGTAGCGGGGGGGTCGACTACGAGCAGTACTTC.

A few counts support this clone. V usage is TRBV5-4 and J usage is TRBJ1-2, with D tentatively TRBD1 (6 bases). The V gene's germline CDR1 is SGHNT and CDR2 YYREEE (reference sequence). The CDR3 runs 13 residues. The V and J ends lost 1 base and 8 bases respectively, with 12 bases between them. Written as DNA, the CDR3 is TGTGCCAGCAGCTTGACAGGGCCGGGAGGCTACACCTTC. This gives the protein CASSLTGPGGYTF.

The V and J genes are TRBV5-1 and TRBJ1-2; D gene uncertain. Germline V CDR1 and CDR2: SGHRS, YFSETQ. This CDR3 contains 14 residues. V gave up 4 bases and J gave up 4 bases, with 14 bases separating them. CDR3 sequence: CASSLNENAYGYTF. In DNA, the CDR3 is TGCGCCAGCAGCCTTAACGAGAATGCCTATGGCTACACCTTC.

The CDR3 loop reads CASSPQEGTNEKLFF. The DNA for the CDR3 is TGTGCCAGCAGCCCCCAGGAGGGGACTAATGAAAAACTGTTTTTT. The chain is built from TRBV7-2 and TRBJ1-4, with TRBD1 as a possible D gene (5 bases). The germline V and J ends were trimmed by 5 bases and 2 bases, with 12 bases remaining between them. Looked up from germline, CDR1 is SGHTA and CDR2 is FQGNSA. The CDR3 covers 15 residues. Complete variable domain (other parts from reference TRBV7-2 and TRBJ1-4): GAGVSQSPSNKVTEKGKDVELRCDPISGHTALYWYRQSLGQGLEFLIYFQGNSAPDKSGLPSDRFSAERTGGSVSTLTIQRTQQEDSAVYLCASSPQEGTNEKLFFGSGTQLSVL.

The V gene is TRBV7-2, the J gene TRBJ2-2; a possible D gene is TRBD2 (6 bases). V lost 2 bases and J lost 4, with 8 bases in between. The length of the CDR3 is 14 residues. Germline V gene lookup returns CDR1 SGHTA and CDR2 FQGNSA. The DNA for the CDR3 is TGTGCCAGCAGCTTAAGGGGAGGCACCGGGGAGCTGTTTTTT. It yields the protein CASSLRGGTGELFF.

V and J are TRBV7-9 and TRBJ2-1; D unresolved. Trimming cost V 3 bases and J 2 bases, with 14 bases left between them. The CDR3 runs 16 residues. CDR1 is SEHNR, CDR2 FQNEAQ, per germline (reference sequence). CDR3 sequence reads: CASSLIGAPTYNEQFF. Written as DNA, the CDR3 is TGTGCCAGCAGCTTGATCGGTGCTCCTACCTACAATGAGCAGTTCTTC.

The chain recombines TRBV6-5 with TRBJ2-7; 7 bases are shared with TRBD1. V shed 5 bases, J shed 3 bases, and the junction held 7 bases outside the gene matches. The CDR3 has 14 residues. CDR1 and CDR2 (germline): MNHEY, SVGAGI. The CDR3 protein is CASSPTGNFYEQYF. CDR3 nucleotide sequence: TGTGCCAGCAGTCCGACAGGGAATTTCTACGAGCAGTACTTC.